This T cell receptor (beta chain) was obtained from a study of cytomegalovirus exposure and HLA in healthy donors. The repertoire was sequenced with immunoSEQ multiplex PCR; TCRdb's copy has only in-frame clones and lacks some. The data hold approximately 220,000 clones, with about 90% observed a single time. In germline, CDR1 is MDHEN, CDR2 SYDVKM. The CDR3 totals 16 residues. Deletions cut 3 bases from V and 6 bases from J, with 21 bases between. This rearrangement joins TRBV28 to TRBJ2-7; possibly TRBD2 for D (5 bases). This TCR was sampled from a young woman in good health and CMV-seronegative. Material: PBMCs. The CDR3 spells CASSFPSPGGSGEQYF. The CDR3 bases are TGTGCCAGCAGTTTTCCCTCCCCGGGCGGGTCAGGCGAGCAGTACTTC.